The 5 T cell receptor beta chains below all came from one sample that was sequenced in a study of T cell repertoires in cytomegalovirus infection. From the reads, TCRdb called clonotypes with MiXCR, one entry per CDR3 protein. Of about 450,000 distinct CDR3 sequences in the sample, roughly a third were seen once. Sequencing input: PBMCs. All receptors come from a human donor in good health (CMV status not recorded). Some clones in this sample may be carry-over from other donors' samples.

The genes are TRBV7-9 and TRBJ2-5, with 7 bases aligning to TRBD2. V trimming: 3 bases; J trimming: 4 bases; junction bases outside the gene matches: 8. The CDR3 sequence is 15 residues long. Germline assignment: CDR1 SEHNR and CDR2 FQNEAQ (reference sequence). CDR3 bases: TGTGCCAGCAGCTTTGTGAGGGAGGGGCCAGAGACCCAGTACTTC. Protein product: CASSFVREGPETQYF.

CDR3 sequence: CASSFGGGHSYEQYF. Written as DNA, the CDR3 is TGTGCCAGCAGCTTCGGCGGGGGCCACTCCTACGAGCAGTACTTC. V is TRBV7-2 and J is TRBJ2-7; a possible D gene is TRBD2 (7 bases). This CDR3 has 15 residues. Germline V gene data show CDR1 as SGHTA and CDR2 as FQGNSA. V shed 3 bases and J shed 0 bases, with 12 bases lying between them.

The chain carries TRBV30 and TRBJ2-6; the D is unclear. Trimming shortened V by 2 bases and J by 0 bases, and 5 bases separated the two germline ends. CDR1 and CDR2 from the germline V gene are GTSNPN and SVGIG (reference sequence). The CDR3 is 14 residues long. The CDR3 DNA follows: TGTGCCTGGAGTTTGGTCTCTGGGGCCAACGTCCTGACTTTC. Translation: CAWSLVSGANVLTF.

This clonotype was counted between two and nine times. The J gene is TRBJ1-1, the V gene TRBV28, with 8 bases lining up with TRBD1. Losses at the gene ends were 8 bases for V and 1 base for J; bases not matched to a gene: 3. The germline gives CDR1 MDHEN, CDR2 SYDVKM. The CDR3 has 13 residues. The CDR3 loop is CASRDRRNTEAFF. CDR3 nucleotide sequence: TGTGCCAGCCGGGACAGGAGGAACACTGAAGCTTTCTTT.

The chain joins TRBV3-1 to TRBJ2-1; no definite D call. V shed 2 bases and J shed 5 bases, with 13 bases lying between them. The CDR3 consists of 15 residues. Germline loops: CDR1 LGHDT, CDR2 YNNKEL (reference sequence). The CDR3 spells CASSQNLGLHNEQFF. As DNA, the CDR3 is TGTGCCAGCAGCCAAAACCTGGGCCTTCACAATGAGCAGTTCTTC.